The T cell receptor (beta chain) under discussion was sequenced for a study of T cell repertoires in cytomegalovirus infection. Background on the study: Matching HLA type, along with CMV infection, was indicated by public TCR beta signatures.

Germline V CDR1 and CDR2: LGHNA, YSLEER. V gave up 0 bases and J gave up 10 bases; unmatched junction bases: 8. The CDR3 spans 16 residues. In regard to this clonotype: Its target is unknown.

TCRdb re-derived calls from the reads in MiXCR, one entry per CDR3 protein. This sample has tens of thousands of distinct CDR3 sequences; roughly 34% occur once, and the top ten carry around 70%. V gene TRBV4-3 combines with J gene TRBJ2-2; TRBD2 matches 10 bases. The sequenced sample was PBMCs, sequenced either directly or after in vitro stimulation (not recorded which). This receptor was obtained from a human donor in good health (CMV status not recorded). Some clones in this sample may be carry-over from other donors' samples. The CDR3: CASSQDPLAGVSELFF. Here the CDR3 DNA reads TGCGCCAGCAGCCAAGATCCCCTAGCGGGAGTATCGGAGCTGTTTTTT.